The rows below give T cell receptor beta chains drawn from one sample of a study of T cell responses to AZD1222 COVID-19 vaccine. Data came from immunoSEQ multiplex PCR; TCRdb stores just in-frame clones and leaves some out. The profile shows some 130,000 clones, over 90% of them singletons. The source material was peripheral blood, sampled on day 0 of AZD1222 vaccination. The receptors stem from an adult in good health. CDR3s include the opening cysteine and the closing phenylalanine or tryptophan. The D gene is left open where the match is weak.

V gene,J gene,D gene,CDR3 protein
TRBV27,TRBJ2-7,TRBD2,CASSYAGDYEQYF
TRBV5-8,TRBJ2-1,TRBD1,CASLGDRGYNEQFF
TRBV19,TRBJ1-5,NA,CASRPNSLGNQPQHF
TRBV21-1,TRBJ1-4,NA,CASSTAIIRDRGNNEKLFF
TRBV6-6,TRBJ1-1,NA,CASRRQLNTEAFF
TRBV18,TRBJ2-1,NA,CASSPGTPRNEQFF
TRBV20-1,TRBJ1-3,NA,CSASVGPGNTIYF
TRBV4-1,TRBJ2-7,NA,CASSQDRPDTTLSYEQYF
TRBV18,TRBJ2-3,NA,CASSPPARTDTQYF
TRBV18,TRBJ2-2,NA,CASSRAGTNTGELFF
TRBV6-6,TRBJ2-5,TRBD2,CASTASGGATQYF
TRBV19,TRBJ1-1,TRBD1,CASTIGVRGAEAFF
TRBV14,TRBJ2-3,TRBD2,CASSNSGDTQYF
TRBV28,TRBJ2-3,TRBD2,CASSGWTSGGTDTQYF
TRBV11-2,TRBJ2-3,TRBD2,CASSQSGLAGGVTDTQYF
TRBV2,TRBJ1-2,NA,CASSQAGYGYTF
TRBV18,TRBJ1-5,NA,CASSPNRDGQPQHF
TRBV6-5,TRBJ2-7,TRBD2,CASSSGTSGYEQYF
TRBV2,TRBJ1-1,NA,CASSLGMNTEAFF
TRBV12-3/TRBV12-4,TRBJ2-3,NA,CASSFRVDTQYF
TRBV28,TRBJ2-1,NA,CASGQNSYNEQFF
TRBV19,TRBJ1-2,NA,CATSPGDYGYTF
TRBV27,TRBJ1-4,NA,CASGGQPLVEKLFF
TRBV5-6,TRBJ2-5,NA,CASSFSRVETQYF
TRBV27,TRBJ2-1,NA,CASRPFDTYSYNEQFF
TRBV28,TRBJ1-4,NA,CASSQGGGNEKLFF
TRBV4-2,TRBJ2-1,TRBD2,CASSQDNSGGYNEQFF
TRBV7-9,TRBJ1-1,NA,CASSLVKGFKTEAFF
TRBV13,TRBJ1-3,NA,CASSPPYGDSGNTIYF
TRBV28,TRBJ2-2,NA,CASSPAGNRGELFF
TRBV5-6,TRBJ1-2,NA,CASSPDWDGLLYTF
TRBV18,TRBJ1-2,TRBD1,CASSPGQGYGYTF
TRBV19,TRBJ1-4,NA,CASRLRTGARDEKLFF
TRBV10-3,TRBJ1-1,NA,CAISEATVNTEAFF
TRBV4-1,TRBJ2-3,TRBD1,CASSQERGTGSTDTQYF
TRBV19,TRBJ2-7,NA,CASSITHSYEQYF
TRBV5-8,TRBJ1-5,NA,CASSFGDSRPQHF
TRBV5-1,TRBJ2-1,NA,CASSTSSYNEQFF
TRBV6-1,TRBJ1-4,NA,CASSEMGRLNEKLFF
TRBV7-3,TRBJ2-3,TRBD2,CASSLMRGATDTQYF
TRBV19,TRBJ1-4,NA,CASSIWEAGEKLFF
TRBV6-1,TRBJ1-5,NA,CASSEDTGGNQPQHF
TRBV5-1,TRBJ2-5,NA,CASSRGLGETQYF
TRBV6-5,TRBJ1-4,TRBD1,CASSLIGTDEKLFF
TRBV11-2,TRBJ1-6,TRBD1,CASRGTGTANSPLHF
TRBV29-1,TRBJ2-1,TRBD2,CSVAGGAFKYSEQFF
TRBV12-3/TRBV12-4,TRBJ1-1,NA,CASSLPDHTEAFF
TRBV25-1,TRBJ2-3,NA,CASSAVGLTDTQYF
TRBV5-1,TRBJ1-2,NA,CASTRGAANYGYTF
TRBV6-5,TRBJ2-1,TRBD2,CASRDGGNEQFF
TRBV2,TRBJ1-1,TRBD1,CASRRDRGVRNTEAFF
TRBV11-1,TRBJ2-2,NA,CASSWAGPNTGELFF